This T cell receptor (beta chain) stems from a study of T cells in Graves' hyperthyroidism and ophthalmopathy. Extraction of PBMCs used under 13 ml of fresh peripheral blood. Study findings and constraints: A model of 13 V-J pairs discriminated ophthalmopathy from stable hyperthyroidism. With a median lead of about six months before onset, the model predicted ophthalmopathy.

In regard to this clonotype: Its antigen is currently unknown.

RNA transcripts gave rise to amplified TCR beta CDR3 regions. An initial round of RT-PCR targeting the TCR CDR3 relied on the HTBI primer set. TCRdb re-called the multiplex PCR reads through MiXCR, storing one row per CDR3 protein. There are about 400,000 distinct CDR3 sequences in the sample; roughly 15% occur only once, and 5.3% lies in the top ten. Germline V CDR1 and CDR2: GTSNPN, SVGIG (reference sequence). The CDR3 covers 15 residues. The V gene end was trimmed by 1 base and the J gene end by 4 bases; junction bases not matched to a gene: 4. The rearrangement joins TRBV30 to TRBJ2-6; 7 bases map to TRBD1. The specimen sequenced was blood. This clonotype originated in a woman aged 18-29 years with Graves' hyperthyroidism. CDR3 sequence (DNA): TGTGCCTGGAGTGAGACAGGGAGCGGGGCCAACGTCCTGACTTTC. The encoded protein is CAWSETGSGANVLTF. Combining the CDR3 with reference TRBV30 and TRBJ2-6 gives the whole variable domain SQTIHQWPATLVQPVGSPLSLECTVEGTSNPNLYWYRQAAGRGLQLLFYSVGIGQISSEVPQNLSASRPQDRQFILSSKKLLLSDSGFYLCAWSETGSGANVLTFGAGSRLTVL.